This T cell receptor (beta chain) was sequenced in a study of blood T cell repertoires in COVID-19. Study background: The origin of the acute and convalescent COVID-19 samples was the United States, Italy and Spain. From T cells, B-cell-depleted T cells, or PBMCs came the material, which was cDNA or gDNA.

Original analysis: It was from reference gene primer amplification that nucleated cell counts were estimated. Data came from immunoSEQ multiplex PCR; TCRdb stores just in-frame clones and leaves some out. V and J calls and clone size are those listed in that table; D and trimming were worked out from the DNA. The sample has around 130,000 clones, 80% to 85% seen once; the top ten hold roughly an eighth. The CDR3 consists of 12 residues. V lost 3 bases to trimming and J lost 7 bases, with 7 bases between them. Germline values: CDR1 SEHNR, CDR2 FQNEAQ (reference sequence). Sequencing input: peripheral blood. The TCR sequence derives from a woman aged 30 to 39 who had recovered from COVID-19. The V and J genes are TRBV7-9 and TRBJ1-5; D not certain. In nucleotides, the CDR3 is TGTGCCAGCAGCTTGGGCCGGCAGCCCCAGCATTTT. Translation: CASSLGRQPQHF.